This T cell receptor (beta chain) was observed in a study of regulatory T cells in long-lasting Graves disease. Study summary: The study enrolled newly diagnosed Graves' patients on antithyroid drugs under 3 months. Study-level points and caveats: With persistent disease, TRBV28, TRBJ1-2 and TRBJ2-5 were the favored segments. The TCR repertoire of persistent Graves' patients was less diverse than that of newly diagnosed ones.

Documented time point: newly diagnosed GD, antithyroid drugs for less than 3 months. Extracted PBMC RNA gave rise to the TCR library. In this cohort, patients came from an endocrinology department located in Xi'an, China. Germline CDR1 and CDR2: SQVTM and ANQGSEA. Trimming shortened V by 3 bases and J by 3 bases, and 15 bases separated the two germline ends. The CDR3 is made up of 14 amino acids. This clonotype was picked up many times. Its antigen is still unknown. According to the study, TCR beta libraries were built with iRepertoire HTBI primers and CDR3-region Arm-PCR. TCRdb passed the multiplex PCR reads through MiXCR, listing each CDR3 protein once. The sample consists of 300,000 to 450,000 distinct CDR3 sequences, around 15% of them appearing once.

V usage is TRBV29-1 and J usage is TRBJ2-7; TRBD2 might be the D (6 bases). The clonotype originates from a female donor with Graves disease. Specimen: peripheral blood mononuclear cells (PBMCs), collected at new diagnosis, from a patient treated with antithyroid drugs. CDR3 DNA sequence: TGCAGCGTTGAGGGACTCTCAACTGACTACGAGCAGTACTTC. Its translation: CSVEGLSTDYEQYF.